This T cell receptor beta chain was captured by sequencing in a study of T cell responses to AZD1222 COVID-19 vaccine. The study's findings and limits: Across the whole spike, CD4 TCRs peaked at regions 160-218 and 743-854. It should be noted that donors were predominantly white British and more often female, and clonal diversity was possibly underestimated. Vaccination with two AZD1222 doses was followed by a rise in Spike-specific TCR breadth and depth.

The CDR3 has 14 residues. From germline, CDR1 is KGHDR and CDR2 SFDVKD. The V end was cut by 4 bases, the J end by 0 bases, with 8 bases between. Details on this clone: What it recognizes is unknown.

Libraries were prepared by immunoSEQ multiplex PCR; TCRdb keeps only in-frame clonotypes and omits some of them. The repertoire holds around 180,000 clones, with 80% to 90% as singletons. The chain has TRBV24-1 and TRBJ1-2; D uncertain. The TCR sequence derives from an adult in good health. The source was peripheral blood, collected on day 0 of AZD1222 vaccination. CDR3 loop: CATSDSPANYGYTF. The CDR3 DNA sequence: TGTGCCACCAGTGACAGCCCAGCTAACTATGGCTACACCTTC.